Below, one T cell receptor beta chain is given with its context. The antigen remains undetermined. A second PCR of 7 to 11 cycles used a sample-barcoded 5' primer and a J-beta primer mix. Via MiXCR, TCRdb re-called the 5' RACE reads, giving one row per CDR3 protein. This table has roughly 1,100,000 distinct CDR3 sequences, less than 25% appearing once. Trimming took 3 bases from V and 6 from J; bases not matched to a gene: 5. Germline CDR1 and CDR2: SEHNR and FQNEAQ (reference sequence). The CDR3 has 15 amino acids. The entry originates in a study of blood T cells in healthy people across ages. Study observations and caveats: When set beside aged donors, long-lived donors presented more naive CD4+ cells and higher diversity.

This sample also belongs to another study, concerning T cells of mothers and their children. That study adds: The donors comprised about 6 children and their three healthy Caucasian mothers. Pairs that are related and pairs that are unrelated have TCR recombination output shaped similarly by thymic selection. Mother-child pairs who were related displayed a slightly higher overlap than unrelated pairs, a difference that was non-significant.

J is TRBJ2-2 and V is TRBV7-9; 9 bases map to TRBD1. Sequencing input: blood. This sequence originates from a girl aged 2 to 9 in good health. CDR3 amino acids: CASSFTGGFAGELFF. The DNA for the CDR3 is TGTGCCAGCAGCTTTACAGGGGGCTTCGCCGGGGAGCTGTTTTTT.